The present entry profiles one TCR beta chain with its context. Its specificity is unknown. The sample comes from a study of T cells in Graves' hyperthyroidism and ophthalmopathy. Trimming shortened V by 11 bases and J by 7 bases, and 8 bases separated the two germline ends. CDR1 is ENHRY and CDR2 is SYGVKD in the germline V gene. The CDR3 loop spans 10 amino acids. Authors of the study amplified TCR beta CDR3 regions from RNA transcripts. HTBI primers were employed in a first-round RT-PCR of the TCR CDR3. One entry per CDR3 protein, called by TCRdb with MiXCR from the multiplex PCR reads. Of roughly 580,000 distinct CDR3 sequences detected, roughly 46% appear once; the ten largest clones hold about 8.2%. Study results and limitations: Blood also carried most thyroid clonotypes expanded above 0.001.

The material sequenced was peripheral blood or thyroid tissue (not recorded which). The clonotype was recovered from a woman in her late teens or twenties with Graves' hyperthyroidism. The chain links TRBV10-3 to TRBJ1-4, with D tentatively TRBD1 (5 bases). The CDR3 reads CASGREKLFF. In DNA form, the CDR3 reads TGTGCCTCGGGACGTGAAAAACTGTTTTTT.